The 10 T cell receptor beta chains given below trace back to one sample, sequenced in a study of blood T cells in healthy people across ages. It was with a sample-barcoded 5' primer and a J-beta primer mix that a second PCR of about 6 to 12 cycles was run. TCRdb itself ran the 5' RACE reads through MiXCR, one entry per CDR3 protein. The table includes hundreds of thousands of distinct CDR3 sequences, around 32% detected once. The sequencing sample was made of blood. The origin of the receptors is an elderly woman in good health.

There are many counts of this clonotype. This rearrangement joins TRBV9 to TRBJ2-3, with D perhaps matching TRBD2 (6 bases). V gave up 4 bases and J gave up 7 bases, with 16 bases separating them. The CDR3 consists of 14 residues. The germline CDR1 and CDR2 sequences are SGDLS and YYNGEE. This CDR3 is CASSYGTPENTQYF. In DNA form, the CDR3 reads TGTGCCAGCAGCTACGGGACTCCCGAAAATACGCAGTATTTT.

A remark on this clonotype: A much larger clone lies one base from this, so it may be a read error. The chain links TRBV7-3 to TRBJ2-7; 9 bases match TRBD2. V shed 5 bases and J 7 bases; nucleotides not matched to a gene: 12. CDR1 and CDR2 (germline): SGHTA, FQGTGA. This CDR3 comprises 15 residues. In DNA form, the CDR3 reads TGTGCCAGCAGCCTCTTCGCGGGGGGGAACAATGAGCAGTACTTC. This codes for CASSLFAGGNNEQYF.

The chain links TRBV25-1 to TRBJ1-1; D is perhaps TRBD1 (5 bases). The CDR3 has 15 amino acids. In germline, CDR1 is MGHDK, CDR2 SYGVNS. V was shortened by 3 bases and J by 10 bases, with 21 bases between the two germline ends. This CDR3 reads CASSDSGRGAVAAFF. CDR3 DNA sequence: TGTGCCAGCAGTGATTCTGGACGAGGGGCGGTTGCAGCTTTCTTT.

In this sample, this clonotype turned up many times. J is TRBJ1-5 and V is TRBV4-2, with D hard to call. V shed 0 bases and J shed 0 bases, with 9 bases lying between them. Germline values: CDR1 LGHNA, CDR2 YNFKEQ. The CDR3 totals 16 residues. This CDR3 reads CASSQDPWDSNQPQHF. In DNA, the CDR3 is TGTGCCAGCAGCCAAGATCCCTGGGATAGCAATCAGCCCCAGCATTTT.

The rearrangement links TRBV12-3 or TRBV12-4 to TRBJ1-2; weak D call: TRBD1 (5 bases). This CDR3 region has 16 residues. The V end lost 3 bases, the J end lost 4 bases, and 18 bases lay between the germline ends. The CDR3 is CASSFYGAGVTYGYTF. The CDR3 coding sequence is TGTGCCAGCAGTTTTTATGGGGCGGGCGTGACCTATGGCTACACCTTC.

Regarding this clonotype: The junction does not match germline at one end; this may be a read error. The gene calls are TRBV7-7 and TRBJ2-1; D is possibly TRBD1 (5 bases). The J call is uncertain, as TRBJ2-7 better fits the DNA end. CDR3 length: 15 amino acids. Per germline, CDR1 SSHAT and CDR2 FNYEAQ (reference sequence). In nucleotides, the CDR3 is TGTGCTAGCAGCCTGGACGCAGGGTCCTACAATGAGCAGTACTTC. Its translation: CASSLDAGSYNEQYF.

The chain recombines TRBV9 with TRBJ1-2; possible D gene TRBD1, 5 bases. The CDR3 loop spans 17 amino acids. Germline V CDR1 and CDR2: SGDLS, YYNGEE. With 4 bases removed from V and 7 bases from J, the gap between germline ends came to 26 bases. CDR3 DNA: TGTGCCAGCAGCACCAATCCGGACAACCTAAAATCGGGTGGCTACACCTTC. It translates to CASSTNPDNLKSGGYTF.

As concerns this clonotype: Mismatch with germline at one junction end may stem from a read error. The CDR3 reads CAGSQHRETQYF. In nucleotides, the CDR3 is TGTGCCGGCAGCCAACACCGAGAGACCCAGTACTTC. This rearrangement joins TRBV3-1 to TRBJ2-7; D is ambiguous. The DNA matches TRBJ2-5 better at its end, which makes the J call doubtful. The CDR3 runs 12 residues. Germline V lookup: CDR1 LGHDT, CDR2 YNNKEL (reference sequence).

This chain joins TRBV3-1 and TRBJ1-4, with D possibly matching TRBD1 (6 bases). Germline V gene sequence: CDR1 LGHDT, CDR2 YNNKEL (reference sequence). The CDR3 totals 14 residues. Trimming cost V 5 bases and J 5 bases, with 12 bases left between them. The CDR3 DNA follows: TGTGCCAGCAGCTCCCGGGGGGGCAATGAAAAACTGTTTTTT. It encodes CASSSRGGNEKLFF.

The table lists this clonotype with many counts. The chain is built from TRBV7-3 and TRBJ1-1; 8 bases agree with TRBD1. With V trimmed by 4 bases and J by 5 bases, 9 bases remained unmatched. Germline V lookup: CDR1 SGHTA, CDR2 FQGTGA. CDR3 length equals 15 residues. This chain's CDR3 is CASSSHRGDNTEAFF. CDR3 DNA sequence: TGTGCCAGCAGCTCCCACAGGGGGGATAATACTGAAGCTTTCTTT.